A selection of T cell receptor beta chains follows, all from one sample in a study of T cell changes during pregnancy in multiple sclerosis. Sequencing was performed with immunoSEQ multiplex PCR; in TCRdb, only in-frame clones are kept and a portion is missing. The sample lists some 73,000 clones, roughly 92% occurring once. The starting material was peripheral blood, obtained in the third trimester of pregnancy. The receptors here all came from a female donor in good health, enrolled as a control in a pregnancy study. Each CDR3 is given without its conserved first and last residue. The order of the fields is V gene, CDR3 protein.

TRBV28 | ASSSIYRDRNTEAF
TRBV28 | ASSFPGQGAFGNTIY
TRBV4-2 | ASSQGGSGGSTNTGELF
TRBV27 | ATAQGFANQPQH
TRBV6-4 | ASRSASGGTAEAF
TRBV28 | ASTTPGHQGGTEAF
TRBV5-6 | ASSLAGQEGRGYT
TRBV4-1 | ASSQGPFGGSWGEKLF
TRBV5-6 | ASSLGGQGWDYEQY
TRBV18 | ASSPPSSSKNIQY
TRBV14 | ASSQRGAYEQY
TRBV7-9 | ASSPLAGGSNEQF
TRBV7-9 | ASSVSGSWRDTQY